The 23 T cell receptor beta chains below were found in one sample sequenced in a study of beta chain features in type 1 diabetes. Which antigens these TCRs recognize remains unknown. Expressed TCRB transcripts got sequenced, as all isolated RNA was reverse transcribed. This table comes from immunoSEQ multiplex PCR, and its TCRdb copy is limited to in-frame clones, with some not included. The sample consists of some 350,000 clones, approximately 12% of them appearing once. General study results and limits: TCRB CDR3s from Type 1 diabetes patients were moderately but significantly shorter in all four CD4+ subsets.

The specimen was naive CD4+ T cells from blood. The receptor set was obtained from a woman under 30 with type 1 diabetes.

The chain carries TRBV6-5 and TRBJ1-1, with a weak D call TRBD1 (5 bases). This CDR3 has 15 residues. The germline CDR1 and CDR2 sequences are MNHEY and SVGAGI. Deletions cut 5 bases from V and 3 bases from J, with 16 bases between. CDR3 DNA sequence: TGTGCCAGCAGTACTTCTGGGTCCAGGGACACTGAAGCTTTCTTT. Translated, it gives CASSTSGSRDTEAFF.

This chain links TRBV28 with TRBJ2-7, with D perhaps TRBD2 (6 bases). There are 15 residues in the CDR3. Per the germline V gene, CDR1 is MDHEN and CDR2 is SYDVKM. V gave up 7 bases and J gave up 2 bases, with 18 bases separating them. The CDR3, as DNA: TGTGCCAGCACCCCATCGGGGGAAGGCCCCTACGAGCAGTACTTC. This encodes CASTPSGEGPYEQYF.

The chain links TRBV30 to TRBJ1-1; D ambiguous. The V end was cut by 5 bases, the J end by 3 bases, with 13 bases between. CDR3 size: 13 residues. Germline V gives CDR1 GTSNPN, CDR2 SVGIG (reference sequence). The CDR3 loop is CAWALWQDTEAFF. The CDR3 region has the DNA TGTGCCTGGGCTCTCTGGCAGGACACTGAAGCTTTCTTT.

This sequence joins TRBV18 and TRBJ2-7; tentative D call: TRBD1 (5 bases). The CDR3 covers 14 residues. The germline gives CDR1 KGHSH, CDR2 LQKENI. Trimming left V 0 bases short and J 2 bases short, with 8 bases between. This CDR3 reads CASSPPGVAYEQYF. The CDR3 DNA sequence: TGTGCCAGCTCACCACCAGGGGTTGCCTACGAGCAGTACTTC.

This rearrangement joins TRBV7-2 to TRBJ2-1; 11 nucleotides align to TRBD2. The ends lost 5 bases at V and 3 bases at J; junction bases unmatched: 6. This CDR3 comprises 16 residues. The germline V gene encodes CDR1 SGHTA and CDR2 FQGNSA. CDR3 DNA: TGTGCCAGCAGCCCAGTCGGGACTAGCGGCTACAATGAGCAGTTCTTC. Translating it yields CASSPVGTSGYNEQFF.

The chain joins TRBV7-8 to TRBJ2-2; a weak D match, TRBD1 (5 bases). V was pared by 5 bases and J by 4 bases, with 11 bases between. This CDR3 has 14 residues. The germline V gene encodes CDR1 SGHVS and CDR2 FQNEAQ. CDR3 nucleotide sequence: TGTGCCAGCAGCCCCAGGGATCTCACCGGGGAGCTGTTTTTT. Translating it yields CASSPRDLTGELFF. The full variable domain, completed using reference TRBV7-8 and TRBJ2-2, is GAGVSQSPRYKVAKRGQDVALRCDPISGHVSLFWYQQALGQGPEFLTYFQNEAQLDKSGLPSDRFFAERPEGSVSTLKIQRTQQEDSAVYLCASSPRDLTGELFFGEGSRLTVL.

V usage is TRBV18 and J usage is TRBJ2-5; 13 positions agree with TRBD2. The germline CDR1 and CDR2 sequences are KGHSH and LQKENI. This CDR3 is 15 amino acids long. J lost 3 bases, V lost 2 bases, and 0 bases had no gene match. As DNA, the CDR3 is TGTGCCAGCTCACCAGGACTAGCGGGAGAAGAGACCCAGTACTTC. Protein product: CASSPGLAGEETQYF.

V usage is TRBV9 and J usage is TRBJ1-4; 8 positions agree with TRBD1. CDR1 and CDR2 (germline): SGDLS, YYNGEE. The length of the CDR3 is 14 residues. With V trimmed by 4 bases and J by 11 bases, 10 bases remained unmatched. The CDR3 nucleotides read TGTGCCAGCAGCCCGACCGGGACAGGCAAGAAACTGTTTTTT. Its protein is CASSPTGTGKKLFF.

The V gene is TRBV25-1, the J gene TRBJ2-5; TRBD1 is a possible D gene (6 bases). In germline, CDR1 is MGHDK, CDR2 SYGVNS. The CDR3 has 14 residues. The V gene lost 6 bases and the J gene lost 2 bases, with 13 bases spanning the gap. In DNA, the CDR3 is TGTGCCAGCAGCCCCCAGGGGTTACAAGAGACCCAGTACTTC. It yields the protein CASSPQGLQETQYF.

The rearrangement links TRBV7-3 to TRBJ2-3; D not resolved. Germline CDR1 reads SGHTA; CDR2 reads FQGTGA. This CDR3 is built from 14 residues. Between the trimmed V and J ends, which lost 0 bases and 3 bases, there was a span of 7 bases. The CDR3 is CASSLTSQTDTQYF. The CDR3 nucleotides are TGTGCCAGCAGCTTAACGTCCCAGACAGATACGCAGTATTTT.

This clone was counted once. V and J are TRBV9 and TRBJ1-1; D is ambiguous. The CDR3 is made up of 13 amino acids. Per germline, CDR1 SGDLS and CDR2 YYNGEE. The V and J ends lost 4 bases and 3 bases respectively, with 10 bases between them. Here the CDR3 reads CASSRREDTEAFF. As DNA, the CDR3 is TGTGCCAGCAGCAGGCGGGAGGACACTGAAGCTTTCTTT. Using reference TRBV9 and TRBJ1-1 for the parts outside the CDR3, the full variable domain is DSGVTQTPKHLITATGQRVTLRCSPRSGDLSVYWYQQSLDQGLQFLIQYYNGEERAKGNILERFSAQQFPDLHSELNLSSLELGDSALYFCASSRREDTEAFFGQGTRLTVV.

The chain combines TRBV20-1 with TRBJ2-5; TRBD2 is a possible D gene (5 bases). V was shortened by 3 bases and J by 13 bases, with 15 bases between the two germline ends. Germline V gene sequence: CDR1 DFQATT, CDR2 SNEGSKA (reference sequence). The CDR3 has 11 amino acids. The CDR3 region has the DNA TGCAGTGCTAGTGGAGGAGGTGAACCGTACTTC. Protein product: CSASGGGEPYF.

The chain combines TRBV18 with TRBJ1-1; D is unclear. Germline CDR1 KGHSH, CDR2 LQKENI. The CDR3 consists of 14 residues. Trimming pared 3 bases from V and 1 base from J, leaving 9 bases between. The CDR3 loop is CASSPWEGNTEAFF. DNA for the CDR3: TGTGCCAGCTCACCTTGGGAGGGGAACACTGAAGCTTTCTTT.

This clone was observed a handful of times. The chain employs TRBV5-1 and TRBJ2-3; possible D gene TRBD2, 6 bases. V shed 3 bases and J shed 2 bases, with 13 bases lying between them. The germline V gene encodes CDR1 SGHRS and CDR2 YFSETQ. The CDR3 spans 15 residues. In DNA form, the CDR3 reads TGCGCCAGCAGCTCGGGACTTGGGGACACAGATACGCAGTATTTT. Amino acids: CASSSGLGDTDTQYF.

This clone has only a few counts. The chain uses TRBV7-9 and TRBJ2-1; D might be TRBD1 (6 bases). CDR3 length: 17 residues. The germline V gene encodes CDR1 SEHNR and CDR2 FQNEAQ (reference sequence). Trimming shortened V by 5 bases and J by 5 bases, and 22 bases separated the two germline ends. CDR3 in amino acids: CASSVRTDRRFDNEQFF. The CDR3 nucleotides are TGTGCCAGCAGCGTTCGAACCGACAGGAGGTTCGACAATGAGCAGTTCTTC.

CDR3 bases: TGCGCCAGCAGCCAAGGCCGGGCAGGGGGGTTAGCCAAAAACATTCAGTACTTC. Protein: CASSQGRAGGLAKNIQYF. This sequence joins TRBV4-1 and TRBJ2-4, with TRBD1 as a possible D gene (7 bases). Deletions cut 1 base from V and 0 bases from J, with 16 bases between. The CDR3 runs to 18 residues. CDR1 is MGHRA and CDR2 is YSYEKL in the germline V gene.

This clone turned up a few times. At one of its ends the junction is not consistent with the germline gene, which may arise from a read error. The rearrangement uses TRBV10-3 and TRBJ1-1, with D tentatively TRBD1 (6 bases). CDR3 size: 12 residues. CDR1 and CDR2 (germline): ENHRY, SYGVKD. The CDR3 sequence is CAISEGGRTVRF. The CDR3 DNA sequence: TGTGCCATCAGTGAGGGGGGCAGGACGGTTAGATTT.

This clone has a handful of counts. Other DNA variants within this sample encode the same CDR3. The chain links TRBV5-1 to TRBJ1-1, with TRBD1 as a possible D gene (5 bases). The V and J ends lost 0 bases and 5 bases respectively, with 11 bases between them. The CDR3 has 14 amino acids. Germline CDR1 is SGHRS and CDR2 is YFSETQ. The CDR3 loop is CASSLGGGGTEAFF. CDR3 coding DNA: TGCGCCAGCAGCTTGGGTGGGGGAGGTACTGAAGCTTTCTTT.

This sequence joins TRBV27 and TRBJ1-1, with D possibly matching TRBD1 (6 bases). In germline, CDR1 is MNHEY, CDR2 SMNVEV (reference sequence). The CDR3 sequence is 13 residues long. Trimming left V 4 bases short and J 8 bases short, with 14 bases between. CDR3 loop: CASSSPTDREAFF. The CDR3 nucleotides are TGTGCCAGCAGTTCACCTACCGACAGGGAAGCTTTCTTT.

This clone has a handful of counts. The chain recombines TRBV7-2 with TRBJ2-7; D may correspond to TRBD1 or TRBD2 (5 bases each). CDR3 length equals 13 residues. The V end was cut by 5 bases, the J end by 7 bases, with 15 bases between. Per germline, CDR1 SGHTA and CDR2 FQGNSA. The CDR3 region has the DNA TGTGCCAGCAGCCCAGTAGGGTGGGGGGAGCAGTACGTC. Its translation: CASSPVGWGEQYV.

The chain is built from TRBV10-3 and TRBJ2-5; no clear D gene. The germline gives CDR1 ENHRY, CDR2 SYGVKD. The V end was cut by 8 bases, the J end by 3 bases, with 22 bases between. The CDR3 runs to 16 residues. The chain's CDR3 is CAIARRVSPTEETQYF. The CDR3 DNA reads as TGTGCCATCGCCCGCCGGGTCAGTCCCACCGAAGAGACCCAGTACTTC.

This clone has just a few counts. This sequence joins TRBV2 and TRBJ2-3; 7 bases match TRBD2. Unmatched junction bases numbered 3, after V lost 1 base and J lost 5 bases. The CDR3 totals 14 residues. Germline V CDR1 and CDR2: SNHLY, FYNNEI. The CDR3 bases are TGTGCCAGCAGTGAAGTGACGGGAGGAGATACGCAGTATTTT. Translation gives CASSEVTGGDTQYF.

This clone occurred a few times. The CDR3 region is CASSLSDPRAQETQYF. The CDR3 nucleotides are TGCGCCAGCAGCTTGTCAGACCCGCGGGCCCAAGAGACCCAGTACTTC. J is TRBJ2-5 and V is TRBV5-1, with a weak D call TRBD2 (5 bases). There are 16 residues in the CDR3. Deletions cut 1 base from V and 1 base from J, with 14 bases between. CDR1 is SGHRS, CDR2 YFSETQ, per germline.